This T cell receptor (beta chain) was identified during a study of Graves' ophthalmopathy and Graves' hyperthyroidism. The CDR3 totals 15 residues. Looked up from germline, CDR1 is SGHAT and CDR2 is FQDESV (reference sequence). Investigators amplified TCR beta CDR3 regions from RNA transcripts. After a first-round RT-PCR with HTBI primers, a second-round multiplex PCR was run. TCRdb passed the multiplex PCR reads through MiXCR, listing each CDR3 protein once. The sample lists about 640,000 distinct CDR3 sequences; about 41% were seen once. Notes on the study in general: Ophthalmopathy progression cases were predicted by the model with approximately 66% sensitivity and 72% to 80% specificity. Blood was where most expanded thyroid clonotypes above 0.001 frequency also turned up.

As concerns this clonotype: Antigen: not known. At one of its ends the junction is not consistent with the germline gene, which may arise from a read error.

Sequences were obtained from peripheral blood. This clonotype was sampled from an adult man with Graves' ophthalmopathy. The chain couples TRBV11-1 to TRBJ1-2; 8 nucleotides match TRBD1. The CDR3 loop reads CASSLVGDRNSGYTF. CDR3 nucleotide sequence: TGTGCCAGCAGCTTAGTGGGGGACAGGAACTCTGGCTACACCTTC.